These 28 T cell receptor beta chains were all obtained from the same sample, sequenced in a study of blood T cell repertoires in COVID-19. The assay was immunoSEQ multiplex PCR, and TCRdb's table has in-frame clones only and misses some. The sample has 190,000 or so clones; 70% to 85% are singletons. Sequencing was carried out using peripheral blood. The origin of the receptors is a human donor with acute or convalescent COVID-19. The donor label of this sample is uncertain.

The genes are TRBV14 and TRBJ2-3; 10 positions match TRBD2. Germline lookup yields CDR1 SGHDN and CDR2 FVKESK. The CDR3 covers 15 residues. V was clipped by 4 bases and J by 2 bases; unmatched bases: 3. The CDR3, as DNA: TGTGCCAGCAGCCCGACTAGCGGGTTCACAGATACGCAGTATTTT. Amino acids: CASSPTSGFTDTQYF.

This chain links TRBV7-2 with TRBJ1-1; D is unresolved. The V end was cut by 5 bases, the J end by 0 bases, with 10 bases between. This CDR3 has 14 residues. CDR1 and CDR2 from the germline V gene are SGHTA and FQGNSA. DNA of the CDR3: TGTGCCAGCAGCCCACAGCTGATGAACACTGAAGCTTTCTTT. Translation gives CASSPQLMNTEAFF.

This rearrangement joins TRBV27 to TRBJ1-2, with D tentatively TRBD1 (5 bases). This CDR3 region has 15 residues. The V end lost 4 bases, the J end lost 5 bases, and 17 bases lay between the germline ends. From germline, CDR1 is MNHEY and CDR2 SMNVEV (reference sequence). In DNA, the CDR3 is TGTGCCAGCAGTTCATATCCAGGGAATAGGTATGGCTACACCTTC. This gives the protein CASSSYPGNRYGYTF.

The genes are TRBV5-1 and TRBJ1-2, with TRBD1 matching over 8 bases. J gave up 4 bases and V 7 bases, and 9 bases lay outside the gene matches. The CDR3 loop spans 14 amino acids. Germline V gene data show CDR1 as SGHRS and CDR2 as YFSETQ. In DNA, the CDR3 is TGCGCCAGCGGGAAGACAGGGGACCCCTATGGCTACACCTTC. Amino acids: CASGKTGDPYGYTF.

This chain links TRBV2 with TRBJ2-3; TRBD2 matches at 8 bases. Germline V gene lookup returns CDR1 SNHLY and CDR2 FYNNEI. Trimming took 4 bases from V and 7 from J; bases not matched to a gene: 13. The CDR3 consists of 16 residues. CDR3 nucleotides: TGTGCCAGCAGTGCCGGGGGGGCGGGAGATGGAAATACGCAGTATTTT. It is translated as CASSAGGAGDGNTQYF.

The rearrangement joins TRBV30 to TRBJ1-5; 9 bases are shared with TRBD1. Germline loops: CDR1 GTSNPN, CDR2 SVGIG (reference sequence). The CDR3 spans 14 residues. V lost 0 bases to trimming and J lost 7 bases; unmatched junction nucleotides: 4. CDR3 region: CAWSVGQGEQPQHF. The CDR3 nucleotides are TGTGCCTGGAGTGTGGGACAGGGAGAACAGCCCCAGCATTTT.

The V gene is TRBV5-1, the J gene TRBJ2-7; possible D gene TRBD1, 6 bases. Trimming removed 4 bases from V and 4 bases from J, with 18 bases in between. CDR1 and CDR2 (germline): SGHRS, YFSETQ. CDR3 length: 15 amino acids. CDR3 residues: CASSVLSGQIYEQYF. The CDR3 nucleotides are TGCGCCAGCAGCGTTCTAAGTGGACAGATTTACGAGCAGTACTTC.

The rearrangement links TRBV5-1 to TRBJ2-3; weak D call: TRBD1 (5 bases). V was pared by 0 bases and J by 4 bases, with 6 bases between. Germline CDR1 is SGHRS and CDR2 is YFSETQ. This CDR3 contains 13 residues. CDR3 coding DNA: TGCGCCAGCAGCTTGGTGGGGCCAGATACGCAGTATTTT. Its translation is CASSLVGPDTQYF.

V is TRBV5-1 and J is TRBJ2-3; TRBD2 matches 11 bases. CDR3 size: 15 residues. Germline trimming cut 6 bases from V and 3 bases from J; bases unmatched to any gene: 6. CDR1 and CDR2 from the germline V gene are SGHRS and YFSETQ. CDR3 region: CASTQGLAVTDTQYF. DNA of the CDR3: TGCGCCAGCACCCAGGGACTAGCGGTAACAGATACGCAGTATTTT.

The chain couples TRBV7-2 to TRBJ2-2, with 7 bases fitting TRBD1. This CDR3 is built from 16 residues. V shed 5 bases, J shed 0 bases, and the junction held 6 bases outside the gene matches. Germline V lookup: CDR1 SGHTA, CDR2 FQGNSA. The DNA for the CDR3 is TGTGCCAGCAGCGAGCGACAGGGCGCGAACACCGGGGAGCTGTTTTTT. It specifies CASSERQGANTGELFF.

The DNA for the CDR3 is TGTGCCAGCAGCCAAGCTTCGGCTGAAGCTTTCTTT. Protein: CASSQASAEAFF. The chain couples TRBV3-1 (or the pseudogene TRBV3-2) to TRBJ1-1; D is unclear. The germline V and J ends were trimmed by 1 base and 6 bases, with 6 bases remaining between them. The germline V gene has CDR1 LGHDT and CDR2 YNNKEL (reference sequence). The CDR3 is 12 amino acids.

The V gene is TRBV7-9, the J gene TRBJ1-2; no clear D. The CDR3 is 14 amino acids. Trimming pared 1 base from V and 8 bases from J, leaving 14 bases between. Germline CDR1 reads SEHNR; CDR2 reads FQNEAQ (reference sequence). The CDR3 loop reads CASSLGEAPGGYTF. The CDR3 nucleotides are TGTGCCAGCAGCTTAGGGGAGGCCCCCGGGGGCTACACCTTC. Filled out from reference TRBV7-9 and TRBJ1-2, the complete variable domain reads DTGVSQNPRHKITKRGQNVTFRCDPISEHNRLYWYRQTLGQGPEFLTYFQNEAQLEKSRLLSDRFSAERPKGSFSTLEIQRTEQGDSAMYLCASSLGEAPGGYTFGSGTRLTVV.

The chain employs TRBV3-1 (or the pseudogene TRBV3-2) and TRBJ1-4; no reliable D call. The CDR3 loop spans 15 amino acids. Trimming took 3 bases from V and 3 from J, leaving 11 bases between them. Germline lookup yields CDR1 LGHDT and CDR2 YNNKEL (reference sequence). The CDR3 DNA follows: TGTGCCAGCAGCCACTTGACCGGGTCTAATGAAAAACTGTTTTTT. Translating it yields CASSHLTGSNEKLFF.

The chain recombines TRBV7-9 with TRBJ1-5; no definite D call. CDR1 SEHNR and CDR2 FQNEAQ come from the germline V gene (reference sequence). The CDR3 extends over 14 amino acids. V was clipped by 6 bases and J by 0 bases, with 9 bases between them. The CDR3 nucleotides are TGTGCCAGCAGTTCAGTTAATAGCAATCAGCCCCAGCATTTT. Translating gives CASSSVNSNQPQHF.

This chain links TRBV30 with TRBJ1-2; 10 nucleotides align to TRBD1. J was trimmed by 6 bases and V by 3 bases; bases with no gene match: 4. CDR3 length: 13 residues. Germline V gene data show CDR1 as GTSNPN and CDR2 as SVGIG (reference sequence). The CDR3 DNA sequence: TGTGCCTGGAGGGGGACAGGGGAACATGGCTACACCTTC. It is translated as CAWRGTGEHGYTF.

The chain recombines TRBV6-4 with TRBJ1-1; the match to TRBD1 covers 7 bases. V was clipped by 6 bases and J by 3 bases; unmatched bases: 4. CDR1 and CDR2 (germline): MRHNA, SNTAGT. The CDR3 length is 13 residues. CDR3 coding DNA: TGTGCCAGCAGCGTTGACAGGGACACTGAAGCTTTCTTT. Protein: CASSVDRDTEAFF.

V and J are TRBV12-3 or TRBV12-4 and TRBJ2-7, with a weak D call TRBD1 (6 bases). Trimming took 6 bases from V and 9 from J, leaving 18 bases between them. This CDR3 is 13 amino acids long. For the CDR3, the DNA is TGTGCCAGCAGCCAGAGGACAGCCTCGGCGCAGTACTTC. This encodes CASSQRTASAQYF.

The CDR3 region has the DNA TGTGCCAGTAGTATTGGGACAGCCTTTGAAGCTTTCTTT. Translated: CASSIGTAFEAFF. The chain carries TRBV19 and TRBJ1-1, with TRBD1 identical over 7 bases. The germline V gene has CDR1 LNHDA and CDR2 SQIVND (reference sequence). This CDR3 has 13 residues. J was trimmed by 7 bases and V by 3 bases; bases with no gene match: 5.

This clone was seen once. The chain carries TRBV6-2 or TRBV6-3 and TRBJ2-5; D is perhaps TRBD2 (5 bases). Trimming removed 4 bases from V and 5 bases from J, with 17 bases in between. CDR1 and CDR2 from the germline V gene are MNHEY and SVGEGT. This CDR3 region has 15 residues. The CDR3: CASSSTLGLGETQYF. CDR3 DNA: TGTGCCAGCAGTTCAACACTCGGACTCGGGGAGACCCAGTACTTC.

With respect to this clone: It is unclear where the CDR3 begins or ends on the DNA, so no DNA is shown, and the CDR3 is as TCRdb lists it. This chain uses TRBV29-1 with TRBJ1-1. Germline CDR1 is SQVTM and CDR2 is ANQGSEA. Ends included, the CDR3 has 13 residues. CDR3 in amino acids: CSVSGPGGTEAFF.

The rearrangement links TRBV28 to TRBJ2-5, with 7 nucleotides matching TRBD2. This CDR3 comprises 12 residues. CDR1 MDHEN and CDR2 SYDVKM come from the germline V gene. CDR3 in amino acids: CATEGGVETQYF. CDR3 in DNA: TGTGCGACTGAGGGAGGGGTGGAGACCCAGTACTTC.

The chain couples TRBV9 to TRBJ2-1; 13 positions agree with TRBD2. V lost 0 bases, J lost 8 bases, and 8 bases stayed unmatched. The CDR3 totals 17 residues. CDR1 and CDR2 (germline): SGDLS, YYNGEE. The CDR3 is CASSVATSGRIIDEQFF. The CDR3 region has the DNA TGTGCCAGCAGCGTAGCGACTAGCGGGAGGATTATCGATGAGCAGTTCTTC.

The chain is built from TRBV6-5 and TRBJ2-5, with a possible D match to TRBD1 (6 bases). Germline V CDR1 and CDR2: MNHEY, SVGAGI. This CDR3 comprises 13 residues. Trimming removed 7 bases from V and 2 bases from J, with 11 bases in between. CDR3 in amino acids: CASTRGQQETQYF. The CDR3 nucleotides are TGTGCCAGCACCCGCGGACAGCAAGAGACCCAGTACTTC.

The V gene is TRBV12-5, the J gene TRBJ2-3; TRBD1 aligns across 8 bases. CDR1 is LGHNT and CDR2 is FRNRAP in the germline V gene. V gave up 3 bases and J gave up 3 bases; unmatched junction bases: 11. This CDR3 is 17 amino acids long. The CDR3, as DNA: TGTGCTAGTGGTTTTGGGGACAGGCCCCCTGGGACAGATACGCAGTATTTT. Its protein is CASGFGDRPPGTDTQYF.

This clone has just one count. V and J are TRBV4-1 and TRBJ2-7, with 9 bases that match TRBD2. From germline, CDR1 is MGHRA and CDR2 YSYEKL. The J segment lost 6 bases and the V segment lost 1 base, leaving 10 bases of the junction unmatched. This CDR3 has 16 amino acids. The CDR3 protein is CASSQVGSGRPFEQYF. The CDR3 DNA follows: TGCGCCAGCAGCCAAGTGGGGAGCGGGAGGCCTTTCGAGCAGTACTTC.

The V gene is TRBV12-3 or TRBV12-4, the J gene TRBJ1-1; D perhaps matches TRBD1 (6 bases). The V gene lost 5 bases and the J gene lost 1 base, with 8 bases spanning the gap. The CDR3 runs 13 residues. CDR3: CASSDRRNTEAFF. As DNA, the CDR3 is TGTGCCAGCAGTGACAGGAGGAACACTGAAGCTTTCTTT.

The J gene is TRBJ1-3, the V gene TRBV5-4; D is ambiguous. The length of the CDR3 is 15 residues. CDR1 SGHNT and CDR2 YYREEE come from the germline V gene (reference sequence). The ends were cut back, 0 bases at V and 0 bases at J, with 7 bases in the middle. The CDR3 sequence: CASSLDSYSGNTIYF. The CDR3 DNA is TGTGCCAGCAGCTTGGACTCCTACTCTGGAAACACCATATATTTT.

The gene calls are TRBV7-2 and TRBJ2-1, with D tentatively TRBD1 (6 bases). Germline V gene lookup returns CDR1 SGHTA and CDR2 FQGNSA. This CDR3 contains 15 residues. Trimming left V 5 bases short and J 3 bases short, with 14 bases between. In DNA, the CDR3 is TGTGCCAGCAGCGCCCGACAGGCCAACTACAATGAGCAGTTCTTC. This codes for CASSARQANYNEQFF. Using reference TRBV7-2 and TRBJ2-1 for the parts outside the CDR3, the full variable domain is GAGVSQSPSNKVTEKGKDVELRCDPISGHTALYWYRQSLGQGLEFLIYFQGNSAPDKSGLPSDRFSAERTGGSVSTLTIQRTQQEDSAVYLCASSARQANYNEQFFGPGTRLTVL.